The 12 T cell receptor beta chains given below trace back to one sample, sequenced in a study of patients and donors after allogeneic stem cell transplantation. In TCRdb, the RT-PCR reads were re-called with MiXCR into one record per CDR3 protein. The sample comprises about a million distinct CDR3 sequences, under 20% of which are singletons, and roughly 6% rests with the top ten. Sequenced: blood, either unsorted or a sorted T cell fraction (not recorded which). The source of these receptors is a human donor who was either an allogeneic HSCT recipient or a stem cell or donor lymphocyte infusion donor (not recorded which). It is not recorded whose cells these are; they may come from a transplant donor.

The CDR3 DNA sequence: TGTGCCAGCAGGGTTGCGGGATTGGTTACAACTAATGAAAAACTGTTTTTT. This codes for CASRVAGLVTTNEKLFF. The chain joins TRBV12-3 or TRBV12-4 to TRBJ1-4; D gene uncertain. Trimming took off 6 bases at V and 0 bases at J, with 17 bases between the two ends. This CDR3 region has 17 residues.

The chain has TRBV12-3 or TRBV12-4 and TRBJ2-4; D not certain. Trimming removed 2 bases from V and 16 bases from J, with 12 bases in between. The CDR3 consists of 11 residues. The CDR3 loop reads CASSLMGMSYF. The CDR3 DNA sequence: TGTGCCAGCAGTTTAATGGGTATGAGTTACTTC.

The chain couples TRBV18 to TRBJ2-5, with a weak D call TRBD2 (6 bases). The CDR3 is made up of 16 amino acids. Per the germline V gene, CDR1 is KGHSH and CDR2 is LQKENI. V was shortened by 3 bases and J by 3 bases, with 17 bases between the two germline ends. The CDR3, as DNA: TGTGCCAGCTCACCCCTATTGGGGCGCGGGAAAGAGACCCAGTACTTC. Translation gives CASSPLLGRGKETQYF.

A few counts support this clonotype. The chain is built from TRBV20-1 and TRBJ1-5, with a tentative D call TRBD1 (6 bases). Trimming shortened V by 2 bases and J by 5 bases, and 16 bases separated the two germline ends. There are 15 residues in the CDR3. Germline assignment: CDR1 DFQATT and CDR2 SNEGSKA (reference sequence). CDR3 loop: CSARSTGPGHQPQHF. DNA of the CDR3: TGCAGTGCTAGAAGTACAGGGCCGGGGCATCAGCCCCAGCATTTT.

This clonotype has more than one count but fewer than ten. The chain couples TRBV6-1 to TRBJ2-7; 10 bases are a match to TRBD1. J lost 4 bases, V lost 6 bases, and 9 bases had no gene match. The CDR3 runs 15 residues. Germline V gene data show CDR1 as MNHNS and CDR2 as SASEGT. CDR3 DNA sequence: TGTGCCAGCAGCACCAGGGACAGGGGAAAATACGAGCAGTACTTC. Its protein is CASSTRDRGKYEQYF.

This clonotype came up a few times. The chain is built from TRBV7-3 and TRBJ2-1; possibly TRBD1 for D (6 bases). The length of the CDR3 is 15 residues. The ends were cut back, 3 bases at V and 3 bases at J, with 12 bases in the middle. Germline V gives CDR1 SGHTA, CDR2 FQGTGA. The CDR3 here is CASSLAGVNYNEQFF. Here the CDR3 DNA reads TGTGCCAGCAGCTTGGCAGGGGTAAACTACAATGAGCAGTTCTTC.

For the CDR3, the DNA is TGTGCCAGCAGCCCGGCTGGGACAGGGGTCACCTCGAACACTGAAGCTTTCTTT. Its protein product is CASSPAGTGVTSNTEAFF. The gene calls are TRBV6-1 and TRBJ1-1; 10 nucleotides line up with TRBD1. V gave up 6 bases and J gave up 1 base; unmatched junction bases: 14. The CDR3 covers 18 residues. Per germline, CDR1 MNHNS and CDR2 SASEGT.

This clonotype has only a few counts. The chain carries TRBV5-1 and TRBJ2-1, with 7 bases identical to TRBD2. In germline, CDR1 is SGHRS, CDR2 YFSETQ. CDR3 length equals 16 residues. Trimming took 0 bases from V and 6 from J; bases not matched to a gene: 9. The CDR3, as DNA: TGCGCCAGCAGCTTGGGATCGAGCGGGGTGATCAATGAGCAGTTCTTC. Translation gives CASSLGSSGVINEQFF.

This clonotype came up many times. The rearrangement uses TRBV12-3 or TRBV12-4 and TRBJ2-7, with TRBD1 matching over 10 bases. Trimming cost V 7 bases and J 5 bases; bases outside gene matches: 5. The CDR3 is 13 amino acids. The CDR3 DNA follows: TGTGCCAGCAAGGGACAGGGGTTCCACGAGCAGTACTTC. This encodes CASKGQGFHEQYF.

The CDR3 nucleotides read TGTGCCAGCAGTCCCCCCGGGACAGGGAGAACCGGTCAGCCCCAGCATTTT. Translation: CASSPPGTGRTGQPQHF. The chain uses TRBV12-3 or TRBV12-4 and TRBJ1-5; 9 bases agree with TRBD1. The CDR3 runs 17 residues. Unmatched junction bases numbered 14, after V lost 5 bases and J lost 6 bases.

This clonotype was observed a handful of times. The rearrangement joins TRBV13 to TRBJ1-2; the match to TRBD1 covers 8 bases. Trimming removed 1 base from V and 1 base from J; junction bases left unmatched: 2. Germline V gene data show CDR1 as PRHDT and CDR2 as FYEKMQ (reference sequence). The CDR3 is 15 residues long. The CDR3 loop reads CASSLEGQDNYGYTF. Here the CDR3 DNA reads TGTGCCAGCAGCTTAGAGGGACAGGATAACTATGGCTACACCTTC.

This clonotype was seen a handful of times. The conserved phenylalanine or tryptophan normally closing the CDR3 is absent here, so this likely arose from a read error. This chain connects TRBV19 to TRBJ1-2; tentative D call: TRBD1 (6 bases). Germline V gene data show CDR1 as LNHDA and CDR2 as SQIVND (reference sequence). The CDR3 is 16 amino acids. Trimming left V 2 bases short and J 4 bases short, with 17 bases between. CDR3 amino acids: CASSILEGGAGYGYTL. The CDR3 coding sequence is TGTGCCAGTAGTATACTGGAGGGGGGCGCCGGCTATGGCTACACCCTC.